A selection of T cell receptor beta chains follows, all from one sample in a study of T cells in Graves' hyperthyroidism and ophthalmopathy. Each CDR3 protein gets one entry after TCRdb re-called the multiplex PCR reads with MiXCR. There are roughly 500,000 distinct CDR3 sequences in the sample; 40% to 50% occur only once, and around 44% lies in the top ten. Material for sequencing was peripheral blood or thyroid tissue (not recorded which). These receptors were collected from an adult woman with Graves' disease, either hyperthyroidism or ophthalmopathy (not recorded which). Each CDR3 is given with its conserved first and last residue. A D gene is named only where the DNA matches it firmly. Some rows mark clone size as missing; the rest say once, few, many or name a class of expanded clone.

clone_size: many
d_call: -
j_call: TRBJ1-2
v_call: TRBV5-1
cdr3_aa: CASRGTGPSPGYTF
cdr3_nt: TGCGCCAGCAGGGGGACCGGGCCCAGTCCTGGCTACACCTTC

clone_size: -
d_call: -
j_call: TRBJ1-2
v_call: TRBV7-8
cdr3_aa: CASAKVGMGMEGYTF
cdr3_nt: TGTGCCAGCGCAAAGGTGGGCATGGGGATGGAAGGCTACACCTTC

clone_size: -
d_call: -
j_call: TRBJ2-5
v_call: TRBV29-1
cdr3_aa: CSTGVGYEQETQYF
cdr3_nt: TGCAGCACAGGCGTGGGTTACGAGCAAGAGACCCAGTACTTC

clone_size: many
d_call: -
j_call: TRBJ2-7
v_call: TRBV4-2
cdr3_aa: CASSRGGGSDEQYF
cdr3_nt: TGTGCCAGCAGCCGTGGGGGCGGGAGCGACGAGCAGTACTTC

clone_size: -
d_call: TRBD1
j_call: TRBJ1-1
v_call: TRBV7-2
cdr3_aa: CASSQAGQDGAFF
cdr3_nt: TGTGCCAGCAGCCAAGCGGGACAGGACGGGGCTTTCTTT

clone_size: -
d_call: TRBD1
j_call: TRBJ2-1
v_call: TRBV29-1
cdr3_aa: CSVGFGTELNEQFF
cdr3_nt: TGCAGCGTCGGATTCGGGACAGAACTCAATGAGCAGTTCTTC

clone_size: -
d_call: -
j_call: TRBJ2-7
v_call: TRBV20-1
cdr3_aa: CSARATASSYEQYF
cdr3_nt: TGCAGTGCTAGAGCGACGGCTAGCTCCTACGAGCAGTACTTC

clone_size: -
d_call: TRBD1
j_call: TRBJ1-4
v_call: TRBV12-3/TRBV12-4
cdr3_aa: CASSFFRDRVCEKLFF
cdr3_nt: TGTGCCAGCAGTTTTTTTAGGGACAGGGTTTGTGAAAAACTGTTTTTT

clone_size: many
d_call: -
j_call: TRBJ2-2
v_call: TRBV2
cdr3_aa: CASTTTGELFF
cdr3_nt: TGTGCCAGCACCACCACCGGGGAGCTGTTTTTT

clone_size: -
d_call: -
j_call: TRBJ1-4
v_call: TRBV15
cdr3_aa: CATSRAVQLNEKLFF
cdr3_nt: TGTGCCACCAGCAGAGCCGTGCAGCTAAATGAAAAACTGTTTTTT

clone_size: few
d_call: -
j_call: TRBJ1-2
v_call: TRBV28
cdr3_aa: CASSLPVTGYGYTF
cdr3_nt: TGTGCCAGCAGTCTTCCAGTTACCGGCTATGGCTACACCTTC

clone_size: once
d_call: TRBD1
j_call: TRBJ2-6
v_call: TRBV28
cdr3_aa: CASSPVRGLTSGANVLTF
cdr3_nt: TGTGCCAGCAGCCCAGTCAGGGGGCTGACATCTGGGGCCAACGTCCTGACTTTC

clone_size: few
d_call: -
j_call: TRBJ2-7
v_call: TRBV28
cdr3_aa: CASSFRTPVDEQYF
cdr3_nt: TGTGCCAGCAGTTTTCGGACCCCCGTGGACGAGCAGTACTTC

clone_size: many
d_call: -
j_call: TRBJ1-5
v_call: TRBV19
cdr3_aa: CASSISGRRGSQPQHF
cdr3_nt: TGTGCCAGTAGTATCAGTGGGAGACGGGGGAGTCAGCCCCAGCATTTT

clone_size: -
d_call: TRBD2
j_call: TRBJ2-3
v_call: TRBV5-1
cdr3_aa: CASSTSGTSTGTQYF
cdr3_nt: TGCGCCAGCAGCACTAGCGGAACTAGCACAGGTACGCAGTATTTT